This T cell receptor beta chain came from a study of T-cell memory formation after mild COVID-19. Study-wide results and caveats: CD4+ bias marked clones expanding day 15 to 37, unlike balanced contracting clones.

Using its own MiXCR run on the 5' RACE reads, TCRdb lists one record per CDR3 protein. The sample holds roughly 500,000 distinct CDR3 sequences, around 20% seen once. With respect to this clonotype: Its antigen remains unidentified.

Germline CDR1 and CDR2: SGHDT and YYEEEE. V lost 2 bases to trimming and J lost 3 bases; unmatched junction nucleotides: 10. The CDR3 contains 17 residues. This rearrangement joins TRBV5-6 to TRBJ2-3; TRBD2 aligns across 9 bases. Sequencing was performed on PBMCs or a T cell subset sorted from them (not recorded which). The TCR was taken from an adult woman who had mild COVID-19 (a few samples of this study predate the infection). Cell type and time point are not known. CDR3 in DNA: TGTGCCAGCAGCTTTGGGCTGGTTAGCGGGAGTACAGATACGCAGTATTTT. This gives the protein CASSFGLVSGSTDTQYF.